Sequencing of this T cell receptor beta chain was carried out in a study of human CD8 memory T cell subsets. UMI-labeled 5' RACE yielded the TCR beta libraries. TCRdb re-called the 5' RACE reads and shows each CDR3 protein once, DNA omitted. The sample yields around 10,000 distinct CDR3 sequences, of which the top ten take up roughly a fifth. CDR1 MGHRA and CDR2 YSYEKL come from the germline V gene. The CDR3 is 16 residues long. Material: CD8+ T cells from PBMCs. This chain connects TRBV4-1 to TRBJ2-7; the D call of TRBD2 rests on TCRdb alone, since no DNA is present to check it. This TCR derives from a human donor in good health. The CDR3 sequence: CASSPTSGPTSYEQYF.